Below are 20 T cell receptor beta chains sequenced from a single sample in a study of blood T cell repertoires in COVID-19. The repertoire was sequenced with immunoSEQ multiplex PCR; TCRdb's copy has only in-frame clones and lacks some. The sample contains around 110,000 clones, less than 90% of which appear only once. Specimen: peripheral blood. The source of these receptors is a man younger than 45 with acute or convalescent COVID-19.

This clone was seen a handful of times. V and J are TRBV2 and TRBJ2-3, with a weak D call TRBD1 (5 bases). The germline V gene has CDR1 SNHLY and CDR2 FYNNEI. This CDR3 region has 16 residues. The V end lost 2 bases, the J end lost 1 base, and 13 bases lay between the germline ends. Written as DNA, the CDR3 is TGTGCCAGCAGTGAATTCGTCTTAGGGGGCACAGATACGCAGTATTTT. It codes for CASSEFVLGGTDTQYF.

The chain recombines TRBV6-5 with TRBJ1-1; TRBD1 is a possible D gene (5 bases). The V gene's germline CDR1 is MNHEY and CDR2 SVGAGI. The ends were cut back, 2 bases at V and 5 bases at J, with 9 bases in the middle. This CDR3 comprises 13 residues. The CDR3 DNA reads as TGTGCCAGCAGTTACGCAGGGAGGACTGAAGCTTTCTTT. The encoded protein is CASSYAGRTEAFF.

The chain is built from TRBV10-3 and TRBJ1-3; D not resolved. The CDR3 is 16 residues long. Germline V lookup: CDR1 ENHRY, CDR2 SYGVKD. Trimming shortened V by 2 bases and J by 3 bases, and 14 bases separated the two germline ends. For the CDR3, the DNA is TGTGCCATCAGTGAGGTCGGCAACGCGGGTGGAAACACCATATATTTT. Its translation: CAISEVGNAGGNTIYF.

This chain connects TRBV25-1 to TRBJ2-1; possible D gene TRBD2, 7 bases. Germline CDR1 reads MGHDK; CDR2 reads SYGVNS. Trimming stripped 4 bases from V and 7 bases from J, with 17 bases between. This CDR3 region has 15 residues. The CDR3: CASSAPRGGGNEQFF. CDR3 DNA: TGTGCCAGCAGTGCCCCAAGGGGGGGCGGGAATGAGCAGTTCTTC.

This rearrangement joins TRBV12-5 to TRBJ1-2, with a weak D call TRBD1 (6 bases). The CDR3 extends over 17 amino acids. Germline V lookup: CDR1 LGHNT, CDR2 FRNRAP. Trimming stripped 5 bases from V and 4 bases from J, with 23 bases between. The CDR3 bases are TGTGCTAGTGGTCTAAAGATCAGGGGCTCGCCCCTCTATGGCTACACCTTC. Its protein product is CASGLKIRGSPLYGYTF. The variable domain in full, completed from reference TRBV12-5 and TRBJ1-2, reads DARVTQTPRHKVTEMGQEVTMRCQPILGHNTVFWYRQTMMQGLELLAYFRNRAPLDDSGMPKDRFSAEMPDATLATLKIQPSEPRDSAVYFCASGLKIRGSPLYGYTFGSGTRLTVV.

V gene TRBV6-5 combines with J gene TRBJ2-2; TRBD1 matches at 9 bases. The germline CDR1 and CDR2 sequences are MNHEY and SVGAGI. CDR3 length equals 14 residues. V trimming: 5 bases; J trimming: 3 bases; junction bases outside the gene matches: 1. For the CDR3, the DNA is TGTGCCAGCAGTAGGACAGGGGACACCGGGGAGCTGTTTTTT. The encoded protein is CASSRTGDTGELFF.

This clone was picked up one time. This chain connects TRBV18 to TRBJ2-3, with 15 nucleotides matching TRBD2. The CDR3 is made up of 16 amino acids. Germline assignment: CDR1 KGHSH and CDR2 LQKENI. V was clipped by 0 bases and J by 5 bases; unmatched bases: 0. The CDR3 spells CASSPPGLAGGDTQYF. CDR3 sequence (DNA): TGTGCCAGCTCACCACCGGGACTAGCGGGGGGAGATACGCAGTATTTT.

This chain connects TRBV25-1 to TRBJ1-2, with D hard to call. Trimming took off 0 bases at V and 5 bases at J, with 16 bases between the two ends. Germline V gene sequence: CDR1 MGHDK, CDR2 SYGVNS. This CDR3 is built from 16 residues. Here the CDR3 reads CASSEYSHRGVYGYTF. In nucleotides, the CDR3 is TGTGCCAGCAGTGAATATAGCCATCGAGGTGTTTATGGCTACACCTTC.

The chain uses TRBV3-1 (or the pseudogene TRBV3-2) and TRBJ2-1; 12 bases are a match to TRBD2. Germline V lookup: CDR1 LGHDT, CDR2 YNNKEL (reference sequence). J was trimmed by 3 bases and V by 4 bases; bases with no gene match: 7. The CDR3 is 17 amino acids. This chain's CDR3 is CASSRRLAGVNYNEQFF. In nucleotides, the CDR3 is TGTGCCAGCAGCCGCCGACTAGCGGGAGTCAACTACAATGAGCAGTTCTTC.

CDR3 nucleotides: TGTGCCAGCAGTTTGGAGGGACGGGAGACCCAGTACTTC. It specifies CASSLEGRETQYF. J is TRBJ2-5 and V is TRBV28; D perhaps matches TRBD2 (6 bases). V dropped 3 bases and J dropped 5 bases, with 10 bases sitting between them. This CDR3 comprises 13 residues. Germline V gene lookup returns CDR1 MDHEN and CDR2 SYDVKM.

The V gene is TRBV10-3, the J gene TRBJ2-3; 7 bases line up with TRBD1. With 4 bases clipped from V and 0 bases from J, the junction kept 7 bases outside the gene matches. Germline CDR1 and CDR2: ENHRY and SYGVKD. CDR3 length: 16 residues. The CDR3 reads CAISAGTASSTDTQYF. The CDR3 DNA follows: TGTGCCATCAGTGCAGGGACAGCCTCTAGCACAGATACGCAGTATTTT.

The chain recombines TRBV5-1 with TRBJ2-2; the D gene is possibly TRBD1 (6 bases). Germline lookup yields CDR1 SGHRS and CDR2 YFSETQ. This CDR3 is 18 amino acids long. Between the trimmed V and J ends, which lost 2 bases and 0 bases, there was a span of 17 bases. The CDR3 region has the DNA TGCGCCAGCAGCTTTCGGCAGGGGTTCCTCGCGAACACCGGGGAGCTGTTTTTT. It specifies CASSFRQGFLANTGELFF.

The chain recombines TRBV6-1 with TRBJ2-2; D gene uncertain. CDR1 and CDR2 (germline): MNHNS, SASEGT. There are 15 residues in the CDR3. Trimming took 0 bases from V and 4 from J, leaving 9 bases between them. The chain's CDR3 is CASSEARSPTGELFF. The CDR3 DNA follows: TGTGCCAGCAGTGAAGCGCGTAGTCCCACCGGGGAGCTGTTTTTT.

This chain joins TRBV15 and TRBJ2-5; 7 nucleotides line up with TRBD2. Germline values: CDR1 LNHNV, CDR2 YYDKDF (reference sequence). The CDR3 length is 16 residues. Unmatched junction bases numbered 12, after V lost 7 bases and J lost 1 base. This CDR3 reads CATTSGGAGPQETQYF. CDR3 nucleotide sequence: TGTGCCACCACCTCCGGGGGAGCGGGGCCCCAAGAGACCCAGTACTTC. The complete variable domain, with remaining parts taken from reference TRBV15 and TRBJ2-5, reads DAMVIQNPRYQVTQFGKPVTLSCSQTLNHNVMYWYQQKSSQAPKLLFHYYDKDFNNEADTPDNFQSRRPNTSFCFLDIRSPGLGDTAMYLCATTSGGAGPQETQYFGPGTRLLVL.

The chain carries TRBV7-9 and TRBJ1-6; D gene uncertain. Germline V gene data show CDR1 as SEHNR and CDR2 as FQNEAQ (reference sequence). Trimming stripped 0 bases from V and 3 bases from J, with 9 bases between. The CDR3 is 16 residues long. CDR3: CASSLAAEVYNSPLHF. CDR3 DNA sequence: TGTGCCAGCAGCTTAGCGGCAGAAGTCTATAATTCACCCCTCCACTTT.

This rearrangement joins TRBV5-1 to TRBJ2-5; TRBD1 agrees at 8 bases. Germline CDR1 SGHRS, CDR2 YFSETQ. This CDR3 contains 14 residues. After removal of 4 bases from V and 5 bases from J, the junction contained 7 bases not matched to a gene. CDR3 region: CASSNQGATETQYF. For the CDR3, the DNA is TGCGCCAGCAGCAACCAGGGGGCGACGGAGACCCAGTACTTC.

The CDR3 coding sequence is TGTGCCAGCACCCTAGGCCAAGAGACCCAGTACTTC. It is translated as CASTLGQETQYF. V gene TRBV7-2 combines with J gene TRBJ2-5; D gene unclear. Looked up from germline, CDR1 is SGHTA and CDR2 is FQGNSA. This CDR3 region has 12 residues. The V gene lost 7 bases and the J gene lost 1 base, with 7 bases spanning the gap.

The chain carries TRBV5-5 and TRBJ2-3; no definite D call. V lost 1 base and J lost 0, with 9 bases in between. The CDR3 extends over 15 amino acids. The germline CDR1 and CDR2 sequences are SGHKS and YYEKEE (reference sequence). Here the CDR3 reads CASSLSLSSTDTQYF. The CDR3 region has the DNA TGTGCCAGCAGCTTGTCTCTTTCTAGCACAGATACGCAGTATTTT.

This chain connects TRBV30 to TRBJ1-1; TRBD1 agrees at 9 bases. With V trimmed by 5 bases and J by 5 bases, 6 bases remained unmatched. Germline V gene data show CDR1 as GTSNPN and CDR2 as SVGIG (reference sequence). CDR3 length equals 13 residues. CDR3 bases: TGTGCCTGGGGTGGACAGGGGAAGACTGAAGCTTTCTTT. Amino acid sequence: CAWGGQGKTEAFF.

The rearrangement joins TRBV18 to TRBJ2-3, with 11 bases aligning to TRBD2. CDR3 size: 17 residues. Germline lookup yields CDR1 KGHSH and CDR2 LQKENI. The trim removed 6 bases at V and 0 bases at J, leaving 8 bases unmatched. The CDR3 loop is CASSPGLAASSTDTQYF. DNA of the CDR3: TGTGCCAGCTCCCCGGGACTAGCGGCTTCGAGCACAGATACGCAGTATTTT.